Listed here are 29 T cell receptor beta chains from one sample, sequenced in a study of shared clonotypes between healthy human individuals. Assay: immunoSEQ multiplex PCR; the TCRdb copy retains only in-frame clones and omits some. Found here are 2 million or so clones, around 96% of them singletons; the top ten hold more than 0.95%. CD8 cells regarded as naive lacked CD45RO, were positively chosen for CCR7, and omitted terminally differentiated effector memory CD45RA+ cells. Sequencing used naive CD8+ T cells sorted from blood. The receptors derive from a man between 18 and 35 years old in good health.

This chain links TRBV6-1 with TRBJ2-7; maybe TRBD1 (6 bases). The V end lost 6 bases, the J end lost 2 bases, and 11 bases lay between the germline ends. CDR1 is MNHNS, CDR2 SASEGT, per germline. The CDR3 has 13 amino acids. CDR3 loop: CASRRQEAYEQYF. CDR3 bases: TGTGCCAGCAGACGACAGGAGGCCTACGAGCAGTACTTC.

This rearrangement joins TRBV7-9 to TRBJ1-6; 7 bases line up with TRBD1. From germline, CDR1 is SEHNR and CDR2 FQNEAQ (reference sequence). The CDR3 has 19 amino acids. Trimming at V came to 5 bases and at J to 0 bases, leaving 13 bases not matched to a gene. Written as DNA, the CDR3 is TGTGCCAGCAGCGTCTCCGGGACAGAGGTTGTCTCCTATAATTCACCCCTCCACTTT. Its protein is CASSVSGTEVVSYNSPLHF.

The genes are TRBV30 and TRBJ2-7, with a possible D match to TRBD2 (6 bases). CDR1 and CDR2 from the germline V gene are GTSNPN and SVGIG (reference sequence). Trimming removed 2 bases at V and 1 base at J, with 12 bases between. CDR3 size: 14 residues. The CDR3 nucleotides read TGTGCCTGGAGTTCGAGCGGGTGGTCCTACGAGCAGTACTTC. Amino acid sequence: CAWSSSGWSYEQYF.

V is TRBV29-1 and J is TRBJ1-1; D ambiguous. V gave up 2 bases and J gave up 3 bases, with 4 bases separating them. This CDR3 has 11 residues. Germline lookup yields CDR1 SQVTM and CDR2 ANQGSEA. In DNA, the CDR3 is TGCAGCGTTGAATTGGACACTGAAGCTTTCTTT. It translates to CSVELDTEAFF.

The chain couples TRBV5-3 to TRBJ2-3; 7 bases are shared with TRBD1. TRBV5-3 is an open reading frame, and its role is uncertain. V lost 0 bases and J lost 5; bases outside the gene matches: 12. The CDR3 contains 17 residues. CDR3 loop: CARSLAGRRGQGDTQYF. CDR3 nucleotide sequence: TGTGCCAGAAGCTTGGCCGGCCGTAGGGGGCAAGGAGATACGCAGTATTTT.

About this clone: The sample holds other DNA sequences that translate to the same CDR3. V and J are TRBV30 and TRBJ1-5, with no clear D. Germline V gene sequence: CDR1 GTSNPN, CDR2 SVGIG (reference sequence). Trimming removed 0 bases from V and 4 bases from J, with 4 bases in between. The CDR3 runs to 12 residues. The CDR3 bases are TGTGCCTGGAGTGTACTTAATCAGCCCCAGCATTTT. Amino acids: CAWSVLNQPQHF.

The V and J genes are TRBV30 and TRBJ2-1, with D maybe TRBD1 (6 bases). The CDR3 extends over 15 amino acids. From germline, CDR1 is GTSNPN and CDR2 SVGIG (reference sequence). V gave up 4 bases and J gave up 0 bases, with 13 bases separating them. The CDR3 loop reads CAWINTGSSYNEQFF. The CDR3 DNA follows: TGTGCCTGGATTAACACAGGGAGCTCCTACAATGAGCAGTTCTTC.

This chain joins TRBV7-8 and TRBJ2-5; 9 bases agree with TRBD2. The V gene end was trimmed by 5 bases and the J gene end by 1 base; junction bases not matched to a gene: 11. CDR3 length: 17 amino acids. Germline assignment: CDR1 SGHVS and CDR2 FQNEAQ. CDR3 in amino acids: CASSPEGLAFAQETQYF. The CDR3 DNA reads as TGTGCCAGCAGCCCCGAGGGACTAGCTTTTGCCCAAGAGACCCAGTACTTC.

The chain recombines TRBV19 with TRBJ2-7; 8 nucleotides match TRBD1. With V trimmed by 2 bases and J by 2 bases, 8 bases remained unmatched. CDR3 size: 16 residues. Germline assignment: CDR1 LNHDA and CDR2 SQIVND (reference sequence). Here the CDR3 reads CASSIKWDRLPYEQYF. CDR3 coding DNA: TGTGCCAGTAGTATAAAATGGGACAGGCTACCCTACGAGCAGTACTTC.

Regarding this clone: The sample contains more than one DNA sequence encoding this CDR3. The chain combines TRBV9 with TRBJ2-2, with D perhaps given as TRBD1 or TRBD2 (6 bases each). The CDR3 contains 14 residues. V was shortened by 3 bases and J by 1 base, with 7 bases between the two germline ends. Germline CDR1 is SGDLS and CDR2 is YYNGEE. The CDR3 region is CASSEGGNTGELFF. The CDR3 DNA follows: TGTGCCAGCAGCGAGGGGGGGAACACCGGGGAGCTGTTTTTT.

A remark on this clone: Other DNA sequences within the sample encode an identical CDR3. The chain links TRBV9 to TRBJ1-2; D is uncertain. Per the germline V gene, CDR1 is SGDLS and CDR2 is YYNGEE. The CDR3 covers 14 residues. V was clipped by 0 bases and J by 2 bases, with 8 bases between them. As DNA, the CDR3 is TGTGCCAGCAGCGTAGCCGCGGGAAACTATGGCTACACCTTC. Translated: CASSVAAGNYGYTF.

This clone was seen only once. This rearrangement joins TRBV19 to TRBJ2-7; D gene ambiguous. The CDR3 contains 14 residues. Trimming removed 5 bases from V and 1 base from J, with 12 bases in between. Germline values: CDR1 LNHDA, CDR2 SQIVND (reference sequence). In nucleotides, the CDR3 is TGTGCCAGTAGTCAGGCCGGTAGTTCCTACGAGCAGTACTTC. Its protein product is CASSQAGSSYEQYF.

V gene TRBV19 combines with J gene TRBJ2-1; D uncertain. The V and J ends lost 2 bases and 3 bases respectively, with 8 bases between them. This CDR3 comprises 14 residues. Germline V CDR1 and CDR2: LNHDA, SQIVND (reference sequence). The CDR3 sequence is CASSIRRNYNEQFF. CDR3 DNA sequence: TGTGCCAGTAGTATACGACGAAACTACAATGAGCAGTTCTTC. The full variable domain, with the rest looked up from reference TRBV19 and TRBJ2-1, is DGGITQSPKYLFRKEGQNVTLSCEQNLNHDAMYWYRQDPGQGLRLIYYSQIVNDFQKGDIAEGYSVSREKKESFPLTVTSAQKNPTAFYLCASSIRRNYNEQFFGPGTRLTVL.

V usage is TRBV12-5 and J usage is TRBJ2-1; TRBD2 agrees at 9 bases. In germline, CDR1 is LGHNT, CDR2 FRNRAP. The trim removed 7 bases at V and 7 bases at J, leaving 11 bases unmatched. The CDR3 is 15 residues long. Here the CDR3 DNA reads TGTGCTAGTGCCCACCCCGCGGGAGGGCCTAATGAGCAGTTCTTC. This translates into CASAHPAGGPNEQFF.

This clone has only one observation. The V and J genes are TRBV27 and TRBJ2-1, with D perhaps TRBD2 (6 bases). Germline CDR1 reads MNHEY; CDR2 reads SMNVEV (reference sequence). The CDR3 is made up of 13 amino acids. Trimming stripped 4 bases from V and 8 bases from J, with 12 bases between. The CDR3 DNA is TGTGCCAGCAGTTCCGATTGGGAGGATGAGCAGTTCTTC. This translates into CASSSDWEDEQFF.

This sequence joins TRBV27 and TRBJ2-5; D is unresolved. Deletions cut 3 bases from V and 4 bases from J, with 9 bases between. Germline CDR1 MNHEY, CDR2 SMNVEV (reference sequence). The CDR3 sequence is 13 residues long. Here the CDR3 DNA reads TGTGCCAGCAGTTTTATAAGGGCAGAGACCCAGTACTTC. This sequence encodes CASSFIRAETQYF.

The chain uses TRBV9 and TRBJ2-7, with TRBD1 matching 7 bases. Trimming at V came to 3 bases and at J to 3 bases, leaving 6 bases not matched to a gene. The CDR3 sequence is 14 residues long. Looked up from germline, CDR1 is SGDLS and CDR2 is YYNGEE. The CDR3 nucleotides read TGTGCCAGCAGCGCAGGGGGAGATAACTACGAGCAGTACTTC. Translating gives CASSAGGDNYEQYF.

The J gene is TRBJ2-2, the V gene TRBV7-9; D may correspond to TRBD1 or TRBD2 (6 bases each). V lost 4 bases and J 5 bases, leaving 14 bases between the germline ends. Germline CDR1 and CDR2: SEHNR and FQNEAQ (reference sequence). This CDR3 is 15 amino acids long. The CDR3 DNA follows: TGTGCCAGCAGCTCCGCCCGGGGGCATACCGGGGAGCTGTTTTTT. Translated, it gives CASSSARGHTGELFF.

The chain joins TRBV19 to TRBJ2-5; D is possibly TRBD1 (6 bases). Germline V gene data show CDR1 as LNHDA and CDR2 as SQIVND (reference sequence). The germline V and J ends were trimmed by 3 bases and 3 bases, with 11 bases remaining between them. The CDR3 contains 14 residues. The chain's CDR3 is CASSMGAREETQYF. The CDR3 bases are TGTGCCAGTAGTATGGGGGCGCGGGAAGAGACCCAGTACTTC. The whole variable domain, remainder taken from reference TRBV19 and TRBJ2-5, is DGGITQSPKYLFRKEGQNVTLSCEQNLNHDAMYWYRQDPGQGLRLIYYSQIVNDFQKGDIAEGYSVSREKKESFPLTVTSAQKNPTAFYLCASSMGAREETQYFGPGTRLLVL.

The V gene is TRBV2, the J gene TRBJ2-7, with TRBD2 matching over 10 bases. Unmatched junction bases numbered 10, after V lost 7 bases and J lost 4 bases. CDR3 size: 15 residues. The germline CDR1 and CDR2 sequences are SNHLY and FYNNEI. This CDR3 is CASKSSGSIRYEQYF. CDR3 in DNA: TGTGCCAGCAAGTCTAGCGGGAGTATCCGATACGAGCAGTACTTC.

The chain recombines TRBV27 with TRBJ2-7; 14 bases match TRBD2. The CDR3 consists of 14 residues. J was trimmed by 9 bases and V by 6 bases; bases with no gene match: 7. Per the germline V gene, CDR1 is MNHEY and CDR2 is SMNVEV (reference sequence). The CDR3 region is CASSPGLAGGGQYF. CDR3 DNA: TGTGCCAGCAGCCCCGGACTAGCGGGAGGTGGGCAGTACTTC.

About this clone: Other DNA sequences of this sample code for an identical CDR3. The chain employs TRBV13 and TRBJ2-5, with 9 bases fitting TRBD1. CDR3 length: 14 amino acids. Looked up from germline, CDR1 is PRHDT and CDR2 is FYEKMQ (reference sequence). J was trimmed by 3 bases and V by 5 bases; bases with no gene match: 4. The CDR3 DNA reads as TGTGCCAGCAGCCTGAGGACAGGGGAAGAGACCCAGTACTTC. Protein: CASSLRTGEETQYF. The full variable domain, in which reference TRBV13 and TRBJ2-5 provide the parts outside the CDR3, is AAGVIQSPRHLIKEKRETATLKCYPIPRHDTVYWYQQGPGQDPQFLISFYEKMQSDKGSIPDRFSAQQFSDYHSELNMSSLELGDSALYFCASSLRTGEETQYFGPGTRLLVL.

The V call is TRBV11-2, the J call TRBJ2-5; D is possibly TRBD1 (6 bases). This CDR3 is 17 amino acids long. Deletions cut 6 bases from V and 0 bases from J, with 20 bases between. Germline V gives CDR1 SGHAT, CDR2 FQNNGV. CDR3 in amino acids: CASRAGDGSLYQETQYF. CDR3 coding DNA: TGTGCCAGCAGAGCAGGGGATGGGAGCCTGTACCAAGAGACCCAGTACTTC.

The J gene is TRBJ1-5, the V gene TRBV6-6; 8 bases are a match to TRBD1. V lost 2 bases and J lost 0; bases outside the gene matches: 3. Germline-derived CDR1 and CDR2 are MNHNY and SVGAGI (reference sequence). There are 16 residues in the CDR3. This chain's CDR3 is CASSYETGDSNQPQHF. CDR3 sequence (DNA): TGTGCCAGCAGTTACGAGACAGGGGATAGCAATCAGCCCCAGCATTTT.

V usage is TRBV5-1 and J usage is TRBJ2-1; 12 nucleotides match TRBD2. The V segment lost 4 bases and the J segment 5 bases; nucleotides outside the gene matches: 7. The CDR3 totals 16 residues. Germline V gene data show CDR1 as SGHRS and CDR2 as YFSETQ. CDR3 coding DNA: TGCGCCAGCAGCCTCGGACTAGCGGGATTGAACAATGAGCAGTTCTTC. Its translation is CASSLGLAGLNNEQFF.

The chain combines TRBV19 with TRBJ1-2, with 12 positions matching TRBD1. The CDR3 loop spans 15 amino acids. Germline CDR1 reads LNHDA; CDR2 reads SQIVND (reference sequence). V dropped 3 bases and J dropped 8; count of bases not matched to a gene: 7. The CDR3, as DNA: TGTGCCAGTAGTATGGGACAGGGGGCGCCTTGGGGCTACACCTTC. This encodes CASSMGQGAPWGYTF.

Comments on this clone: Other DNA sequences in this specimen translate into the identical CDR3. The chain couples TRBV6-5 to TRBJ1-1, with D unresolved. The CDR3 consists of 12 residues. V lost 6 bases, J lost 1 base, and 6 bases lay in between. CDR1 and CDR2 from the germline V gene are MNHEY and SVGAGI. CDR3 in amino acids: CASSPGNTEAFF. In DNA, the CDR3 is TGTGCCAGCAGCCCAGGGAACACTGAAGCTTTCTTT.

The J gene is TRBJ1-1, the V gene TRBV7-9, with D uncertain. Germline-derived CDR1 and CDR2 are SEHNR and FQNEAQ (reference sequence). The CDR3 runs to 15 residues. Trimming removed 0 bases from V and 5 bases from J, with 13 bases in between. In nucleotides, the CDR3 is TGTGCCAGCAGCTTAGCGCTCGGCAGGCAAACTGAAGCTTTCTTT. As protein: CASSLALGRQTEAFF.

The chain employs TRBV30 and TRBJ1-5, with D possibly matching TRBD1 (6 bases). Germline lookup yields CDR1 GTSNPN and CDR2 SVGIG (reference sequence). This CDR3 is built from 15 residues. V lost 2 bases and J 0 bases, leaving 11 bases between the germline ends. The DNA of the CDR3 is TGTGCCTGGAGTCTGGGACATATTAGCAATCAGCCCCAGCATTTT. This codes for CAWSLGHISNQPQHF.